A single sample is the source of the 26 T cell receptor beta chains below, sequenced in a study of kidney transplant recipient with SARS-CoV-2 infection. From the reads, TCRdb called clonotypes with MiXCR, one entry per CDR3 protein. The sample lists under 300,000 distinct CDR3 sequences, more than 25% seen once, with around 7.8% in the top ten. The material sequenced was a blood sample, taken at baseline and on approximately day 120 from a kidney transplant recipient. These receptors were obtained from a young adult male patient who had COVID-19 and was a kidney transplant recipient. Some of the T cells might come from the graft donor.

This clonotype came up many times. V and J are TRBV24-1 and TRBJ1-2; D is ambiguous. The CDR3 runs to 17 residues. Germline V CDR1 and CDR2: KGHDR, SFDVKD. Between the trimmed V and J ends, which lost 6 bases and 4 bases, there was a span of 23 bases. In DNA form, the CDR3 reads TGTGCCACCAGTCCGGTTTATAGTACCAGAAAGACCTATGGCTACACCTTC. Protein: CATSPVYSTRKTYGYTF.

This clonotype showed up many times. This chain joins TRBV2 and TRBJ2-1, with D maybe TRBD2 (5 bases). The germline V gene encodes CDR1 SNHLY and CDR2 FYNNEI. The V and J ends lost 10 bases and 8 bases respectively, with 15 bases between them. The CDR3 is 12 residues long. Here the CDR3 reads CATKLVADEQFF. In DNA, the CDR3 is TGTGCCACCAAACTAGTCGCCGATGAGCAGTTCTTC.

This clonotype was counted ten times or more. The chain couples TRBV8-2 to TRBJ1-2. TRBV8-2 is shown as a pseudogene. This CDR3 is built from 16 residues. The CDR3 protein is CGSEQSDSRKTYGYTF. CDR3 DNA sequence: TGTGGCAGTGAACAATCTGATAGCCGAAAGACCTATGGCTACACCTTC.

The table lists this clonotype with many counts. The chain joins TRBV12-3 or TRBV12-4 to TRBJ1-1, with 9 positions matching TRBD1. The CDR3 runs to 11 residues. V gave up 3 bases and J gave up 10 bases; unmatched junction bases: 0. CDR3 region: CASSLTGGAFF. The DNA of the CDR3 is TGTGCCAGCAGTTTGACAGGGGGAGCTTTCTTT.

This clonotype came up many times. The V call is TRBV13, the J call TRBJ2-7; 9 bases align to TRBD2. The CDR3 totals 16 residues. Germline V gene lookup returns CDR1 PRHDT and CDR2 FYEKMQ (reference sequence). Losses at the gene ends were 5 bases for V and 3 bases for J; bases not matched to a gene: 11. CDR3 DNA: TGTGCCAGCAGCCCCACCCCGAGGACTAGCGACTACGAGCAGTACTTC. It codes for CASSPTPRTSDYEQYF.

This clonotype has at least ten counts. This chain joins TRBV4-1 and TRBJ2-1; TRBD2 matches at 10 bases. V shed 4 bases, J shed 7 bases, and the junction held 10 bases outside the gene matches. The CDR3 totals 16 residues. Germline loops: CDR1 MGHRA, CDR2 YSYEKL. CDR3 nucleotides: TGCGCCAGCAGCCCTAAAGGTAGCGGGAGGTCGAATGAGCAGTTCTTC. Translation gives CASSPKGSGRSNEQFF.

This clonotype came up many times. This chain joins TRBV18 and TRBJ1-6; a possible D gene is TRBD1 (5 bases). V lost 6 bases to trimming and J lost 5 bases, with 17 bases between them. Germline loops: CDR1 KGHSH, CDR2 LQKENI. The CDR3 contains 16 residues. As DNA, the CDR3 is TGTGCCAGCTCGGCGCTCGGGGGGATGCATAATTCACCCCTCCACTTT. This gives the protein CASSALGGMHNSPLHF.

This clonotype turned up a few times. The genes are TRBV6-5 and TRBJ2-1; 7 nucleotides agree with TRBD1. V lost 4 bases to trimming and J lost 0 bases; unmatched junction nucleotides: 12. The CDR3 runs 18 residues. Germline V gene data show CDR1 as MNHEY and CDR2 as SVGAGI. CDR3: CASSSRDSPISSYNEQFF. The CDR3 DNA is TGTGCCAGCAGTTCCCGGGACAGCCCTATTAGCTCCTACAATGAGCAGTTCTTC.

This clonotype was detected only a few times. The chain links TRBV7-1 to TRBJ1-2; no clear D gene. TRBV7-1 is assigned to the ORF class and has an uncertain function. V was cut by 5 bases and J by 4 bases, with 23 bases left in between. The length of the CDR3 is 17 residues. CDR3 in amino acids: CASSGCYHEGKTYGYTF. The CDR3 DNA reads TGTGCCAGCAGCGGGTGTTATCACGAGGGAAAGACCTATGGCTACACCTTC.

As concerns this clonotype: This sequence may be a read error, since a much larger clone differs from it by one base. V and J are TRBV30 and TRBJ1-5; possibly TRBD1 for D (5 bases). Trimming took off 2 bases at V and 11 bases at J, with 10 bases between the two ends. CDR1 GTSNPN and CDR2 SVGIG come from the germline V gene (reference sequence). The length of the CDR3 is 11 residues. The CDR3: CAWSITGSQHF. DNA of the CDR3: TGTGCCTGGAGTATAACAGGATCCCAGCATTTT.

Many counts were recorded for this clonotype. The chain has TRBV12-3 or TRBV12-4 and TRBJ1-5; D perhaps matches TRBD1 (5 bases). Between the trimmed V and J ends, which lost 5 bases and 9 bases, there was a span of 11 bases. The CDR3 runs 12 residues. The CDR3 is CASSPQGRPQHF. The DNA of the CDR3 is TGTGCCAGCAGTCCGCAGGGTCGGCCCCAGCATTTT.

As for this clonotype: A much larger clone is a single base away; this may be a read error. The chain employs TRBV18 and TRBJ1-3; no definite D call. Germline V gives CDR1 KGHSH, CDR2 LQKENI. Trimming removed 4 bases from V and 2 bases from J, with 12 bases in between. The CDR3 totals 15 residues. The CDR3 sequence is CASSRSANPGNTIYF. The CDR3 DNA is TGTGCCAGCTCACGGAGCGCCAACCCTGGAAACACCATATATTTT.

This clonotype was seen repeatedly, ten times or more. DNA for the CDR3: TGTGCCAGCAGCTTGATCGGCAGGGATAATTCACCCCTCCACTTT. Protein product: CASSLIGRDNSPLHF. J is TRBJ1-6 and V is TRBV5-4; weak D call: TRBD1 (5 bases). Trimming took 1 base from V and 5 from J, leaving 10 bases between them. This CDR3 spans 15 amino acids. Germline V CDR1 and CDR2: SGHNT, YYREEE (reference sequence).

This clonotype was counted ten times or more. The CDR3 DNA reads TGTGCCAGTAGGGAAGGTCGAGATTACTTTGAGCAGTTCTTC. Translation: CASREGRDYFEQFF. The chain has TRBV19 and TRBJ2-1; D is undetermined. Trimming took off 6 bases at V and 9 bases at J, with 18 bases between the two ends. Germline CDR1 LNHDA, CDR2 SQIVND (reference sequence). The CDR3 has 14 residues.

The sample holds a few counts of this clonotype. The V and J genes are TRBV11-1 and TRBJ1-2; D is unresolved. There are 17 residues in the CDR3. From germline, CDR1 is SGHAT and CDR2 FQDESV (reference sequence). The germline V and J ends were trimmed by 5 bases and 4 bases, with 23 bases remaining between them. The CDR3 sequence: CASSSYDKAGKTYGYTF. The CDR3 DNA is TGTGCCAGCAGCAGTTATGATAAGGCTGGAAAGACCTATGGCTACACCTTC.

This clonotype was picked up many times. This chain connects TRBV9 to TRBJ2-1; the D gene is possibly TRBD2 (6 bases). The V end lost 3 bases, the J end lost 7 bases, and 8 bases lay between the germline ends. There are 12 residues in the CDR3. The germline CDR1 and CDR2 sequences are SGDLS and YYNGEE. CDR3 DNA sequence: TGTGCCAGCAGCGCCGGAGGGAATGAGCAGTTCTTC. This codes for CASSAGGNEQFF.

There are a few counts of this clonotype. This chain links TRBV7-4 with TRBJ1-2; D not resolved. This CDR3 is 17 amino acids long. Trimming took 5 bases from V and 4 from J, leaving 23 bases between them. Germline V gene lookup returns CDR1 SGHVT and CDR2 SQSDAQ. This CDR3 is CASSSYSSARKTYGYTF. CDR3 DNA sequence: TGTGCCAGCAGCAGTTACTCTTCAGCTCGAAAGACCTATGGCTACACCTTC.

This clonotype came up a few times. The chain is built from TRBV5-4 and TRBJ1-2; D not certain. From germline, CDR1 is SGHNT and CDR2 YYREEE (reference sequence). CDR3 size: 16 residues. Trimming shortened V by 6 bases and J by 4 bases, and 22 bases separated the two germline ends. Written as DNA, the CDR3 is TGTGCCAGCAACAACTTCGTACCAGGAAAGACCTATGGCTACACCTTC. This sequence encodes CASNNFVPGKTYGYTF.

About this clonotype itself: Since a much larger clone is just one base distant, this may be a read error. V gene TRBV6-5 combines with J gene TRBJ2-2, with 9 positions matching TRBD2. Germline-derived CDR1 and CDR2 are MNHEY and SVGAGI. CDR3 size: 17 residues. Here the CDR3 reads CAGSSPPTSGNTGELFF. The CDR3 nucleotides are TGTGCCGGCAGTTCGCCCCCGACTAGCGGAAACACCGGGGAGCTGTTTTTT.

A word on this clonotype: One base away lies a much larger clone, so this may be a sequencing read error. This chain joins TRBV20-1 and TRBJ1-2, with D hard to call. CDR1 and CDR2 from the germline V gene are DFQATT and SNEGSKA (reference sequence). CDR3 length equals 16 residues. The ends were cut back, 5 bases at V and 4 bases at J, with 23 bases in the middle. Here the CDR3 reads CSAESVLFRKTYGYTF. The CDR3 DNA reads TGCAGTGCTGAGTCCGTGCTGTTTCGAAAGACCTATGGCTACACCTTC.

This clonotype has a count of ten or more. J is TRBJ2-3 and V is TRBV6-1; no clear D. Germline V gives CDR1 MNHNS, CDR2 SASEGT. V was trimmed by 3 bases and J by 0 bases, leaving 7 bases between them. This CDR3 is built from 14 residues. The CDR3 DNA sequence: TGTGCCAGCAGTGATTTATGGAGCACAGATACGCAGTATTTT. Its translation: CASSDLWSTDTQYF.

V is TRBV20-1 and J is TRBJ1-1; D possibly corresponds to TRBD1 (5 bases). The germline CDR1 and CDR2 sequences are DFQATT and SNEGSKA (reference sequence). V was shortened by 3 bases and J by 5 bases, with 19 bases between the two germline ends. The CDR3 has 15 residues. This CDR3 is CSASRFGGVRTEAFF. The DNA for the CDR3 is TGCAGTGCTAGTCGTTTTGGGGGAGTACGGACTGAAGCTTTCTTT.

As for this clonotype: A much larger clone lies a single base off, so this may be a read error. The genes are TRBV25-1 and TRBJ1-2; no definite D call. Germline values: CDR1 MGHDK, CDR2 SYGVNS. This CDR3 region has 17 residues. Trimming pared 5 bases from V and 4 bases from J, leaving 23 bases between. For the CDR3, the DNA is TGTGCCAGCAGTAATGCTTCAGAACTGGGAAAGACCTATGGCTACACCTTC. It translates to CASSNASELGKTYGYTF.

This clonotype has a count of ten or more. This chain connects TRBV19 to TRBJ1-4; D not certain. The germline V gene encodes CDR1 LNHDA and CDR2 SQIVND (reference sequence). There are 16 residues in the CDR3. Trimming shortened V by 8 bases and J by 0 bases, and 16 bases separated the two germline ends. In DNA form, the CDR3 reads TGTGCCAGTCGCTTAAAGGGATATGCAACTAATGAAAAACTGTTTTTT. This translates into CASRLKGYATNEKLFF.

This clonotype was seen only once. Given a much more abundant clone one base away, this may be a read error. CDR3 nucleotide sequence: TGTGCCACCAGCAGAGCCCAAAAGACAACTCGAGAGACCCAGTACTTC. It codes for CATSRAQKTTRETQYF. This chain joins TRBV15 and TRBJ2-7; D gene uncertain. The DNA matches TRBJ2-5 better at its end, which makes the J call doubtful. Germline assignment: CDR1 LNHNV and CDR2 YYDKDF (reference sequence). This CDR3 contains 16 residues.

The table lists this clonotype with many counts. The V call is TRBV12-3 or TRBV12-4, the J call TRBJ1-1; D uncertain. The CDR3 has 12 residues. V dropped 4 bases and J dropped 4 bases, with 7 bases sitting between them. The CDR3 here is CASSSFGTEAFF. As DNA, the CDR3 is TGTGCCAGCAGTTCGTTTGGCACTGAAGCTTTCTTT.